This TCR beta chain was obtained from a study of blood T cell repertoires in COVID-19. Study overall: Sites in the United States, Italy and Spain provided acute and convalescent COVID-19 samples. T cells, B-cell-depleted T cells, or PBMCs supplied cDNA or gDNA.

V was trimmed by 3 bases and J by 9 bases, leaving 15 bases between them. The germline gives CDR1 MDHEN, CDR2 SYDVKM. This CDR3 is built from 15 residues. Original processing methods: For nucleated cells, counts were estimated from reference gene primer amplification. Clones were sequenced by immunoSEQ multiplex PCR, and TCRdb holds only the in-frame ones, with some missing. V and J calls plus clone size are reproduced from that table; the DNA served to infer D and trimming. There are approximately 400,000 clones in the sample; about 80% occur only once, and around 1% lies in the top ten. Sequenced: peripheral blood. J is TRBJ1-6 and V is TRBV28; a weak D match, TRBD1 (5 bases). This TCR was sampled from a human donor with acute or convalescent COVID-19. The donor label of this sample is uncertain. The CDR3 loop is CASSFPRVLGSPLHF. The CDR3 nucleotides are TGTGCCAGCAGTTTCCCCAGGGTTTTGGGTTCACCCCTCCACTTT. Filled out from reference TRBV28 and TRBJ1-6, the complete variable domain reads DVKVTQSSRYLVKRTGEKVFLECVQDMDHENMFWYRQDPGLGLRLIYFSYDVKMKEKGDIPEGYSVSREKKERFSLILESASTNQTSMYLCASSFPRVLGSPLHFGNGTRLTVT.